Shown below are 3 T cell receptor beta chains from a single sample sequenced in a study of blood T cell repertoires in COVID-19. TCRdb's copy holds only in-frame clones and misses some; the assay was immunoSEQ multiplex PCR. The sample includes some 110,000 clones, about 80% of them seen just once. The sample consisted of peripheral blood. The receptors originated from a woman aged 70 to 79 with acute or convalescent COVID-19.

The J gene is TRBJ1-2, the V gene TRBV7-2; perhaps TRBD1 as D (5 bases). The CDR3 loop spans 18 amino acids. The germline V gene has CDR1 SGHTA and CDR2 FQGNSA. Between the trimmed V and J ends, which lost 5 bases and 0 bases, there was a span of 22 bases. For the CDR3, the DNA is TGTGCCAGCAGCGAGACCGAGACAGAAGGCGGAGCTAACTATGGCTACACCTTC. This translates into CASSETETEGGANYGYTF.

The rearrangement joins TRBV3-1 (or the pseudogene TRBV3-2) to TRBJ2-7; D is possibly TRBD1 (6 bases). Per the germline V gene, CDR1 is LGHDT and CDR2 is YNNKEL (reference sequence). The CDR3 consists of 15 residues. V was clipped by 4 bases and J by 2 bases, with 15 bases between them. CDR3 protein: CASSLRTAGPYEQYF. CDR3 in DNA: TGTGCCAGCAGCCTTCGGACAGCTGGACCCTACGAGCAGTACTTC.

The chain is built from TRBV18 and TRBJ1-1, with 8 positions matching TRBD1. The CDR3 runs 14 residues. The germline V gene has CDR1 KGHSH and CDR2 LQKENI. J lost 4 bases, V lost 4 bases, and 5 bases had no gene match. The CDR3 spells CASSLQGAPTEAFF. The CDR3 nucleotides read TGTGCCAGCTCACTCCAGGGGGCGCCCACTGAAGCTTTCTTT.